This T cell receptor (beta chain) was obtained from a study of CD8+CD57+ T cells in acquired aplastic anemia. Genomic DNA constituted the template upon which TCR beta VDJ and CDR3 profiling was performed. TCRdb re-called the reads through MiXCR, storing one row per CDR3 protein. Of a few hundred thousand distinct CDR3 sequences in the sample, approximately 70% were seen once. The V end lost 6 bases, the J end lost 0 bases, and 23 bases lay between the germline ends. The CDR3 has 18 amino acids. Germline-derived CDR1 and CDR2 are WNHNN and SYGVQD (reference sequence). Source material: sorted CD4+, CD8+, or CD8+CD57+ T cells (not recorded which) from PBMCs. The receptor was derived from a human donor in good health, serving as a control. This chain uses TRBV10-1 with TRBJ1-1; D is possibly TRBD1 (6 bases). The DNA for the CDR3 is TGCGCCAGCAGCCAAAAGGGGGGAGACGGTTACATGAACACTGAAGCTTTCTTT. Translation gives CASSQKGGDGYMNTEAFF.